This T cell receptor beta chain was identified during a study of blood T cell repertoires in COVID-19. Study-wide context: The study drew acute and convalescent COVID-19 samples from the United States, Italy and Spain. T cells, B-cell-depleted T cells, or PBMCs provided the cDNA or gDNA that served as material.

Per the original methods: Scientists estimated how many nucleated cells there were by amplifying reference gene primers. Profiling relied on immunoSEQ multiplex PCR, and the TCRdb table lists in-frame clones only, not all of them. The D gene and trimming were derived from the DNA, and the V and J assignments and clone size from that table. In the table there are approximately 170,000 clones, under 80% of which are singletons. CDR3 length: 13 amino acids. Germline values: CDR1 SGHTA, CDR2 FQGNSA. The V and J ends lost 4 bases and 6 bases, in that order; junction bases with no gene match: 3. This clone was recorded once.

The sequencing sample was made of peripheral blood. V is TRBV7-2 and J is TRBJ1-2; 9 positions match TRBD1. This clonotype was sampled from a woman aged 50 to 60 with acute or convalescent COVID-19. In DNA, the CDR3 is TGTGCCAGCAGCTGGGACAGGGAGAATGGCTACACCTTC. Translating gives CASSWDRENGYTF. Based on the CDR3 plus reference TRBV7-2 and TRBJ1-2, the full variable domain is GAGVSQSPSNKVTEKGKDVELRCDPISGHTALYWYRQSLGQGLEFLIYFQGNSAPDKSGLPSDRFSAERTGGSVSTLTIQRTQQEDSAVYLCASSWDRENGYTFGSGTRLTVV.